Ten or more counts support the clone carrying this T cell receptor (beta chain). The antigen is not known. Regions amplified from RNA transcripts were the TCR beta CDR3 regions. An initial round of RT-PCR targeting the TCR CDR3 relied on the HTBI primer set. MiXCR was run by TCRdb on the multiplex PCR reads, yielding one entry per CDR3 protein. The table shows a few hundred thousand distinct CDR3 sequences, with approximately 15% occurring only once. This specimen comes from a study of T cells in Graves' hyperthyroidism and ophthalmopathy. General observations from the study: The blood repertoire included most of the expanded thyroid clonotypes above 0.001. Ophthalmopathy and stable hyperthyroidism were separated by a 13 V-J model.

This receptor was taken from a woman between 25 and 40 years old with Graves' ophthalmopathy. The sequencing sample was made of blood.

In nucleotides, the CDR3 is TGTGCCAGCAGTTTGTTGACAGGGCTGAACACTGAAGCTTTCTTT. It is translated as CASSLLTGLNTEAFF. The chain links TRBV28 to TRBJ1-1, with TRBD1 identical over 7 bases. Germline V gene sequence: CDR1 MDHEN, CDR2 SYDVKM. This CDR3 region has 15 residues. J was trimmed by 0 bases and V by 3 bases; bases with no gene match: 4.